These 4 T cell receptor beta chains were all obtained from the same sample, sequenced in a study of T cell clonotyping in hematopoietic cell transplantation (dated by TCRdb to 2020 to 2022). Library creation used the immunoSEQ multiplex PCR assay. As stored in TCRdb, this immuneACCESS dataset retains in-frame rearrangements with V and J assigned. A fraction of the clones does not appear; measured against another copy, unresolved V genes explain less than half of the discrepancy, and the remainder lacks a known reason. Across this sample there are about 45,000 clones, with 82% seen only once. The ten largest clones capture 5.3% of the sample. The time point label of this sample denotes: recipient sample about 28 days before transplant, after cytoreduction. Sequencing used peripheral blood mononuclear cells, obtained before stem cell transplant. The source is a man aged 55 to 70 with myelodysplastic syndrome. Some clones in this sample may be carry-over from other donors' samples.

This sequence joins TRBV7-6 and TRBJ2-5, with 8 bases that match TRBD1. V was clipped by 5 bases and J by 3 bases; unmatched bases: 8. Germline CDR1 reads SGHVS; CDR2 reads FNYEAQ. The CDR3 has 15 amino acids. Here the CDR3 reads CASSPRTGNKETQYF. The CDR3 DNA reads TGTGCCAGCAGCCCGCGGACAGGGAATAAAGAGACCCAGTACTTC.

This clone was seen just once. The chain employs TRBV5-1 and TRBJ2-5; either TRBD1 or TRBD2 may supply D (6 bases each). The germline V gene encodes CDR1 SGHRS and CDR2 YFSETQ. V lost 0 bases and J 5 bases, leaving 11 bases between the germline ends. The CDR3 consists of 14 residues. The CDR3 protein is CASSLAGGWETQYF. The DNA of the CDR3 is TGCGCCAGCAGCTTGGCCGGGGGCTGGGAGACCCAGTACTTC.

The rearrangement uses TRBV4-1 and TRBJ2-5; 11 bases line up with TRBD1. The CDR3 runs to 15 residues. CDR1 and CDR2 (germline): MGHRA, YSYEKL. V was pared by 2 bases and J by 4 bases, with 3 bases of the junction left unmatched. CDR3 DNA sequence: TGCGCCAGCAGCCAATTCGGGACAGGGGGAGAGACCCAGTACTTC. Protein sequence: CASSQFGTGGETQYF.

The CDR3, as DNA: TGTGCCTCACGCCCTCCAGCCGCTAACTATGGCTACACCTTC. It translates to CASRPPAANYGYTF. The chain has TRBV7-2 and TRBJ1-2; D call uncertain. The V gene's germline CDR1 is SGHTA and CDR2 FQGNSA. The CDR3 covers 14 residues. V was clipped by 11 bases and J by 0 bases, with 16 bases between them.